Listed below are T cell receptor beta chains from one sample, sequenced in a study of T cells in Graves' hyperthyroidism and ophthalmopathy. TCRdb reprocessed the multiplex PCR reads with MiXCR, giving one entry per CDR3 protein. Of about 360,000 distinct CDR3 sequences in the sample, about 12% are singletons; the top ten hold roughly 9.2%. The sequencing input was blood. These receptors all stem from a woman aged 18-29 years with Graves' hyperthyroidism. Both conserved end residues are part of each CDR3. The D gene is left open where the match is weak. The listing skips clone size in some rows; elsewhere it reads once, few, many or a size class.

clone_size,j_call,v_call,cdr3_length,d_call,cdr3_aa,cdr3_nt
many,TRBJ1-1,TRBV20-1,12,-,CSASSRSTEAFF,TGCAGTGCTAGTTCGAGGAGCACTGAAGCTTTCTTT
-,TRBJ2-3,TRBV12-3/TRBV12-4,13,-,CASSRQSTDTQYF,TGTGCCAGCAGTAGACAGAGCACAGATACGCAGTATTTT
-,TRBJ2-2,TRBV5-4,14,-,CASSPDGYTGELFF,TGTGCCAGCAGCCCCGACGGATACACCGGGGAGCTGTTTTTT
many,TRBJ2-5,TRBV7-2,16,TRBD2,CASSAGQAGGLETQYF,TGTGCCAGCAGCGCCGGCCAAGCGGGAGGGTTGGAGACCCAGTACTTC
few,TRBJ2-1,TRBV6-6,17,TRBD2,CASSYSQRTSPNNEQFF,TGTGCCAGCAGTTACTCTCAGCGGACTAGCCCGAACAATGAGCAGTTCTTC
-,TRBJ2-3,TRBV30,14,TRBD1,CAWNQGVITDTQYF,TGTGCCTGGAACCAGGGGGTCATCACAGATACGCAGTATTTT
many,TRBJ1-2,TRBV7-2,12,-,CASSQNREGYTF,TGTGCCAGCAGCCAAAACAGGGAAGGCTACACCTTC
many,TRBJ2-7,TRBV6-5,14,-,CASSYSGGTYEQYF,TGTGCCAGCAGTTACTCTGGGGGAACCTACGAGCAGTACTTC
many,TRBJ2-1,TRBV19,16,-,CASATPRDSAGDEQFF,TGTGCCAGTGCTACACCCCGGGACTCCGCCGGGGATGAGCAGTTCTTC
-,TRBJ2-7,TRBV27,16,TRBD2,CASSRSGASPGYEQYF,TGTGCCAGCAGCCGGAGCGGGGCTTCCCCTGGCTACGAGCAGTACTTC
-,TRBJ2-5,TRBV29-1,13,TRBD1,CSVGQGPQETQYF,TGCAGCGTCGGACAGGGTCCGCAAGAGACCCAGTACTTC
-,TRBJ2-7,TRBV6-1,13,-,CASSRVARGEQYF,TGTGCCAGCAGTCGGGTCGCTAGAGGCGAGCAGTACTTC
many,TRBJ2-7,TRBV20-1,14,TRBD2,CSARSGREVYEQYF,TGCAGTGCTAGATCCGGCCGGGAGGTCTACGAGCAGTACTTC
many,TRBJ2-1,TRBV28,14,TRBD2,CASKQTSGNNEQFF,TGTGCCAGCAAACAGACTAGCGGAAACAATGAGCAGTTCTTC
few,TRBJ2-7,TRBV6-5,14,-,CASTLSSGSYEQYF,TGTGCCAGCACCCTGAGTAGCGGTTCCTACGAGCAGTACTTC
few,TRBJ2-7,TRBV20-1,13,TRBD1,CSATGTGHYEQYF,TGCAGTGCCACCGGGACAGGCCACTACGAGCAGTACTTC
many,TRBJ2-2,TRBV11-2,18,TRBD2,CASSLEGSGRPNTGELFF,TGTGCCAGCAGCTTAGAGGGTAGCGGGAGGCCGAACACCGGGGAGCTGTTTTTT
many,TRBJ2-3,TRBV28,17,-,CASSLNPGHSRTDTQYF,TGTGCCAGCAGTTTAAATCCGGGACACTCTCGCACAGATACGCAGTATTTT
-,TRBJ2-3,TRBV25-1,13,-,CASSVQSTDTQYF,TGTGCCAGCAGTGTTCAGAGCACAGATACGCAGTATTTT
many,TRBJ1-5,TRBV9,15,-,CASSAGDDSNQPQHF,TGTGCCAGCAGCGCAGGAGATGATAGCAATCAGCCCCAGCATTTT
many,TRBJ2-5,TRBV20-1,18,TRBD2,CSARDPHPGLAGRETQYF,TGCAGTGCTAGAGACCCCCACCCGGGACTAGCGGGGAGGGAGACCCAGTACTTC
-,TRBJ1-5,TRBV6-1,15,-,CASSELEGVRWPQHF,TGTGCCAGCAGTGAACTTGAAGGGGTTAGGTGGCCCCAGCATTTT
many,TRBJ2-5,TRBV7-6,11,-,CASMSTETQYF,TGTGCCAGCATGTCGACGGAAACCCAGTACTTC
-,TRBJ2-5,TRBV19,11,-,CATTWGETQYF,TGTGCCACCACGTGGGGGGAGACCCAGTACTTC
-,TRBJ2-2,TRBV7-9,16,TRBD1,CASRSDRQGRTGELFF,TGTGCCAGCAGATCGGATCGACAGGGAAGAACCGGGGAGCTGTTTTTT
many,TRBJ1-2,TRBV5-1,15,-,CASSLVVGAGYGYTF,TGCGCCAGCAGCTTGGTCGTGGGCGCAGGCTATGGCTACACCTTC
-,TRBJ1-4,TRBV2,15,-,CASSEDSRTVEKLFF,TGTGCCAGCAGTGAAGATTCACGAACGGTTGAAAAACTGTTTTTT
many,TRBJ2-3,TRBV28,13,-,CASSLRNADTQYF,TGTGCCAGCAGTCTAAGGAACGCTGATACGCAGTATTTT
many,TRBJ1-1,TRBV6-6,14,TRBD1,CASSYSRQGAVAFF,TGTGCCAGCAGTTACTCGAGGCAGGGGGCGGTAGCTTTCTTT
many,TRBJ2-1,TRBV7-9,15,TRBD2,CASSYGGAPINEQFF,TGTGCCAGCTCTTACGGGGGGGCCCCTATCAATGAGCAGTTCTTC
few,TRBJ1-1,TRBV5-8,12,-,CASSSGTQSAFF,TGTGCCAGCAGCTCCGGTACCCAGAGTGCTTTCTTT
many,TRBJ2-4,TRBV2,16,-,CASSEVDPRSGNIQYF,TGTGCCAGCAGTGAAGTGGACCCTCGATCTGGGAACATTCAGTACTTC
many,TRBJ2-1,TRBV28,15,TRBD2,CASSLSLAAGYEQFF,TGTGCCAGCAGCCTTAGTCTAGCGGCGGGTTATGAGCAGTTCTTC
many,TRBJ1-1,TRBV12-3/TRBV12-4,16,TRBD1,CASSPHTGTENTEAFF,TGTGCCAGCAGTCCGCATACCGGGACAGAGAACACTGAAGCTTTCTTT
many,TRBJ2-7,TRBV28,11,-,CASSFGAEQYF,TGTGCCAGCAGTTTTGGAGCCGAGCAGTACTTC
few,TRBJ2-4,TRBV20-1,13,-,CSASLGSGNIQYF,TGCAGTGCTAGCCTGGGGAGCGGAAACATTCAGTACTTC
few,TRBJ2-5,TRBV27,17,TRBD2,CASSPRPIMAGGGTQYF,TGTGCCAGCAGTCCTCGCCCTATTATGGCGGGAGGGGGGACCCAGTACTTC
many,TRBJ1-1,TRBV7-3,14,-,CASSLQGGNTEAFF,TGTGCCAGCAGCCTACAGGGCGGGAACACTGAAGCTTTCTTT
-,TRBJ2-5,TRBV6-4,16,TRBD2,CASSGTSGRKEETQYF,TGTGCCAGCAGTGGGACTAGCGGGAGAAAGGAAGAGACCCAGTACTTC
-,TRBJ1-3,TRBV5-1,15,-,CASSLEATSGNTIYF,TGCGCCAGCAGCTTGGAGGCGACCTCTGGAAACACCATATATTTT
many,TRBJ2-4,TRBV7-3,16,-,CASSLRQGVTKNIQYF,TGTGCCAGCAGCTTAAGGCAGGGAGTGACCAAAAACATTCAGTACTTC
many,TRBJ2-3,TRBV12-3/TRBV12-4,13,-,CASSNWGTDTQYF,TGTGCCAGCAGCAATTGGGGCACAGATACGCAGTATTTT
-,TRBJ2-1,TRBV9,16,TRBD1,CASSSWTGSSYNEQFF,TGTGCCAGCAGCTCCTGGACAGGGAGCTCCTACAATGAGCAGTTCTTC
many,TRBJ2-1,TRBV12-3/TRBV12-4,14,TRBD2,CASSISGRGNEQFF,TGTGCCAGCAGTATAAGCGGGAGGGGTAATGAGCAGTTCTTC
many,TRBJ2-1,TRBV28,12,-,CASRVSGREQFF,TGTGCCAGCAGGGTCTCAGGCAGGGAGCAGTTCTTC
few,TRBJ2-7,TRBV11-2,13,-,CASSLEEYHEQYF,TGTGCCAGCAGCTTAGAGGAATACCACGAGCAGTACTTC
-,TRBJ1-1,TRBV11-2,14,TRBD1,CASSLTGWATEAFF,TGTGCCAGCAGCTTGACAGGGTGGGCCACTGAAGCTTTCTTT
-,TRBJ2-3,TRBV7-3,15,TRBD2,CASSPGTTGTDTQYF,TGTGCCAGCAGCCCCGGGACTACCGGCACAGATACGCAGTATTTT
many,TRBJ2-7,TRBV15,16,TRBD1,CATSRGSGTGENEQYF,TGTGCCACCAGCAGGGGATCCGGGACAGGGGAAAACGAGCAGTACTTC
-,TRBJ2-1,TRBV14,13,TRBD1,CASRGQGRNEQFF,TGTGCCAGCAGGGGACAGGGACGAAATGAGCAGTTCTTC
many,TRBJ2-7,TRBV18,14,-,CASSPRARNDEQYF,TGTGCCAGCTCACCACGGGCTAGAAACGACGAGCAGTACTTC
-,TRBJ1-2,TRBV18,13,-,CASSPPAPEGYTF,TGTGCCAGCTCACCACCCGCCCCGGAGGGCTACACCTTC
few,TRBJ2-3,TRBV24-1,13,-,CATSVAVPDTQYF,TGTGCCACCAGTGTCGCGGTGCCAGATACGCAGTATTTT
-,TRBJ2-7,TRBV18,13,-,CASSRDHHYEQYF,TGTGCCAGCTCACGGGACCACCACTACGAGCAGTACTTC
-,TRBJ2-5,TRBV5-6,15,TRBD1,CASRGDRGIQETQYF,TGTGCCAGCAGGGGGGACAGGGGGATCCAAGAGACCCAGTACTTC